Below are 24 T cell receptor beta chains sequenced from a single sample in a study of Ad26.COV2.S vaccination and SARS-CoV-2 variants. Clones were read by immunoSEQ multiplex PCR, and TCRdb kept only the in-frame ones, dropping some. Of about 470,000 clones in the sample, about 90% were seen once. As to treatment: over 15 received Ad26.COV2.S at low or high dose, single or two shots; 5 received placebo; per-sample allocation not given. Material that was analyzed had been drawn on day 63 after the first vaccine or placebo injection. Material: peripheral blood, obtained in a trial of Ad26.COV2.S vaccine versus placebo. The receptors shown here come from a person aged 18-60 years who received the Ad26.COV2.S COVID-19 vaccine or a placebo.

The gene calls are TRBV7-8 and TRBJ2-7; TRBD2 aligns across 11 bases. CDR1 is SGHVS, CDR2 FQNEAQ, per germline. After removal of 1 base from V and 3 bases from J, the junction contained 8 bases not matched to a gene. This CDR3 has 17 amino acids. The CDR3: CASSLVLAGEVIYEQYF. The CDR3 nucleotides are TGTGCCAGCAGCTTAGTACTAGCGGGAGAGGTTATCTACGAGCAGTACTTC.

The V gene is TRBV28, the J gene TRBJ2-7, with D uncertain. The CDR3 is made up of 15 amino acids. Deletions cut 3 bases from V and 0 bases from J, with 12 bases between. The germline gives CDR1 MDHEN, CDR2 SYDVKM. The DNA of the CDR3 is TGTGCCAGCAGTTTGATATCCTCCGGCTCCTACGAGCAGTACTTC. It translates to CASSLISSGSYEQYF.

The CDR3: CASSWDREGEQYF. CDR3 nucleotides: TGTGCCAGCAGCTGGGACAGGGAGGGAGAGCAGTACTTC. This chain connects TRBV5-4 to TRBJ2-7; 9 bases line up with TRBD1. V lost 3 bases and J lost 7; bases outside the gene matches: 5. Per germline, CDR1 SGHNT and CDR2 YYREEE (reference sequence). The CDR3 loop spans 13 amino acids. The whole variable domain, filled in from reference TRBV5-4 and TRBJ2-7, reads ETGVTQSPTHLIKTRGQQVTLRCSSQSGHNTVSWYQQALGQGPQFIFQYYREEENGRGNFPPRFSGLQFPNYSSELNVNALELDDSALYLCASSWDREGEQYFGPGTRLTVT.

The chain is built from TRBV9 and TRBJ2-7; 7 positions match TRBD2. CDR3 size: 13 residues. Germline values: CDR1 SGDLS, CDR2 YYNGEE. V lost 4 bases, J lost 0 bases, and 1 base stayed unmatched. CDR3 sequence: CASSPGGSYEQYF. The CDR3, as DNA: TGTGCCAGCAGCCCGGGGGGCTCCTACGAGCAGTACTTC. Full variable domain (remainder filled in from reference TRBV9 and TRBJ2-7): DSGVTQTPKHLITATGQRVTLRCSPRSGDLSVYWYQQSLDQGLQFLIQYYNGEERAKGNILERFSAQQFPDLHSELNLSSLELGDSALYFCASSPGGSYEQYFGPGTRLTVT.

The chain links TRBV13 to TRBJ1-1; the match to TRBD1 covers 7 bases. With V trimmed by 6 bases and J by 0 bases, 10 bases remained unmatched. The CDR3 loop spans 16 amino acids. Germline V gives CDR1 PRHDT, CDR2 FYEKMQ (reference sequence). CDR3 nucleotide sequence: TGTGCCAGCAGTTTCAGGGGGAACCATATGAACACTGAAGCTTTCTTT. It codes for CASSFRGNHMNTEAFF.

This clone came up once. J is TRBJ1-6 and V is TRBV9, with D unresolved. V was shortened by 4 bases and J by 4 bases, with 9 bases between the two germline ends. This CDR3 is 14 amino acids long. Germline V gene data show CDR1 as SGDLS and CDR2 as YYNGEE. The CDR3 bases are TGTGCCAGCAGCACCCAAGAGTATAATTCACCCCTCCACTTT. Protein: CASSTQEYNSPLHF.

The chain has TRBV11-2 and TRBJ2-7; 10 bases match TRBD2. The germline CDR1 and CDR2 sequences are SGHAT and FQNNGV. The length of the CDR3 is 19 residues. The junction had 17 bases not matched to a gene; V was cut back by 3 bases and J by 3 bases. CDR3 DNA sequence: TGTGCCAGCAGCTTGTTTCCTAGCGGGAGCGGCTTGCGACTCTACGAGCAGTACTTC. Its protein is CASSLFPSGSGLRLYEQYF.

The rearrangement links TRBV7-2 to TRBJ1-5; D remains unclear. CDR1 is SGHTA and CDR2 is FQGNSA in the germline V gene. V lost 1 base and J lost 0, with 7 bases in between. The CDR3 has 15 residues. The CDR3 sequence is CASSLEGLSNQPQHF. In nucleotides, the CDR3 is TGTGCCAGCAGCTTAGAGGGCCTTAGCAATCAGCCCCAGCATTTT.

The chain combines TRBV5-6 with TRBJ2-5; the D gene is possibly TRBD2 (6 bases). This CDR3 has 16 amino acids. V lost 4 bases and J lost 3, with 19 bases in between. CDR1 and CDR2 from the germline V gene are SGHDT and YYEEEE. CDR3 loop: CASSLTGVQKEETQYF. The CDR3 DNA is TGTGCCAGCAGCCTCACGGGAGTTCAGAAGGAAGAGACCCAGTACTTC. The full variable domain, completed using reference TRBV5-6 and TRBJ2-5, is DAGVTQSPTHLIKTRGQQVTLRCSPKSGHDTVSWYQQALGQGPQFIFQYYEEEERQRGNFPDRFSGHQFPNYSSELNVNALLLGDSALYLCASSLTGVQKEETQYFGPGTRLLVL.

CDR3 DNA sequence: TGTGCCAGCAGCGCAAGGGCTAGCGGGAGCTACGAGCAGTACTTC. This translates into CASSARASGSYEQYF. The rearrangement uses TRBV13 and TRBJ2-7, with 10 bases aligning to TRBD2. The germline gives CDR1 PRHDT, CDR2 FYEKMQ (reference sequence). Unmatched junction bases numbered 7, after V lost 5 bases and J lost 3 bases. This CDR3 is 15 amino acids long. The variable domain in full, with the rest retrieved from reference TRBV13 and TRBJ2-7, is AAGVIQSPRHLIKEKRETATLKCYPIPRHDTVYWYQQGPGQDPQFLISFYEKMQSDKGSIPDRFSAQQFSDYHSELNMSSLELGDSALYFCASSARASGSYEQYFGPGTRLTVT.

The J gene is TRBJ2-1, the V gene TRBV6-5, with 10 bases fitting TRBD1. V lost 7 bases, J lost 10 bases, and 13 bases stayed unmatched. The CDR3 has 15 residues. Germline values: CDR1 MNHEY, CDR2 SVGAGI. The CDR3 coding sequence is TGTGCCAGCATAGATCCCGGGACAGGGGTGCGGGAGCAGTTCTTC. Translation: CASIDPGTGVREQFF.

This clone was detected only once. The V and J genes are TRBV4-3 and TRBJ1-6, with 7 bases aligning to TRBD1. The CDR3 runs to 17 residues. Losses at the gene ends were 1 base for V and 0 bases for J; bases not matched to a gene: 3. Per the germline V gene, CDR1 is LGHNA and CDR2 is YSLEER. CDR3 coding DNA: TGCGCCAGCAGCCAAGGAAGACAGGGCTCCTATAATTCACCCCTCCACTTT. Protein sequence: CASSQGRQGSYNSPLHF.

The chain recombines TRBV6-2 or TRBV6-3 with TRBJ1-1, with D uncertain. Germline loops: CDR1 MNHEY, CDR2 SVGEGT. This CDR3 spans 13 amino acids. Trimming shortened V by 2 bases and J by 3 bases, and 7 bases separated the two germline ends. The CDR3 DNA reads as TGTGCCAGCAGTTACGCAGAGTACACTGAAGCTTTCTTT. This sequence encodes CASSYAEYTEAFF.

This chain connects TRBV19 to TRBJ1-2; possible D gene TRBD1, 5 bases. Trimming stripped 7 bases from V and 4 bases from J, with 19 bases between. This CDR3 is built from 15 residues. Looked up from germline, CDR1 is LNHDA and CDR2 is SQIVND (reference sequence). Here the CDR3 DNA reads TGTGCCAGTAATCTGGAGGCAGGGTCCCTCTATGGCTACACCTTC. Translated, it gives CASNLEAGSLYGYTF. Using reference TRBV19 and TRBJ1-2 for the parts outside the CDR3, the full variable domain is DGGITQSPKYLFRKEGQNVTLSCEQNLNHDAMYWYRQDPGQGLRLIYYSQIVNDFQKGDIAEGYSVSREKKESFPLTVTSAQKNPTAFYLCASNLEAGSLYGYTFGSGTRLTVV.

This clone was counted once. The chain joins TRBV27 to TRBJ2-1, with TRBD1 matching over 7 bases. CDR1 and CDR2 (germline): MNHEY, SMNVEV (reference sequence). The V and J ends lost 3 bases and 14 bases, in that order; junction bases with no gene match: 10. The CDR3 is made up of 13 amino acids. DNA for the CDR3: TGTGCCAGCAGTTTTTTTCGACAGGGAAATGAGTTCTTC. Amino acids: CASSFFRQGNEFF.

V and J are TRBV7-2 and TRBJ2-5, with D unresolved. Trimming shortened V by 4 bases and J by 2 bases, and 11 bases separated the two germline ends. The CDR3 covers 14 residues. Germline V gene sequence: CDR1 SGHTA, CDR2 FQGNSA. The CDR3 spells CASSSNPGQETQYF. The CDR3 region has the DNA TGTGCCAGCAGCTCCAACCCTGGGCAAGAGACCCAGTACTTC.

The rearrangement links TRBV28 to TRBJ1-2; 10 bases align to TRBD1. The germline CDR1 and CDR2 sequences are MDHEN and SYDVKM. The V and J ends lost 6 bases and 8 bases, in that order; junction bases with no gene match: 12. The CDR3 contains 15 residues. This CDR3 reads CASSLLAGTGVGYTF. The CDR3 coding sequence is TGTGCCAGCAGCCTTCTCGCCGGGACAGGGGTCGGCTACACCTTC.

The chain links TRBV15 to TRBJ2-3, with a tentative D call TRBD2 (5 bases). Germline loops: CDR1 LNHNV, CDR2 YYDKDF (reference sequence). This CDR3 spans 18 amino acids. V was pared by 0 bases and J by 11 bases, with 27 bases between. CDR3: CATSRDLRLAESIYMQYF. The CDR3, as DNA: TGTGCCACCAGCAGAGACCTCCGTCTAGCCGAATCGATCTATATGCAGTATTTT. Together with reference TRBV15 and TRBJ2-3, the CDR3 gives the full variable domain: DAMVIQNPRYQVTQFGKPVTLSCSQTLNHNVMYWYQQKSSQAPKLLFHYYDKDFNNEADTPDNFQSRRPNTSFCFLDIRSPGLGDTAMYLCATSRDLRLAESIYMQYFGPGTRLTVL.

The table lists this clone with a count of one. The genes are TRBV29-1 and TRBJ2-3; 10 bases match TRBD2. J was trimmed by 6 bases and V by 6 bases; bases with no gene match: 6. CDR3 size: 13 residues. Germline V lookup: CDR1 SQVTM, CDR2 ANQGSEA. The CDR3 is CSVAGGVSDTQYF. CDR3 DNA sequence: TGCAGCGTAGCGGGAGGGGTTTCGGATACGCAGTATTTT.

The CDR3 sequence is CASSLEYHEQFF. The CDR3 bases are TGTGCCAGCAGTTTAGAATACCATGAGCAGTTCTTC. The chain combines TRBV12-3 or TRBV12-4 with TRBJ2-1; the D is unclear. The CDR3 runs 12 residues. V was cut by 1 base and J by 8 bases, with 6 bases left in between.

The chain uses TRBV10-3 and TRBJ1-1, with D possibly being TRBD1 (5 bases). V lost 11 bases, J lost 1 base, and 14 bases lay in between. CDR1 and CDR2 (germline): ENHRY, SYGVKD. The CDR3 is 13 amino acids. CDR3 bases: TGTGCCCTCGGGGCAGAACCGAACACTGAAGCTTTCTTT. Translated, it gives CALGAEPNTEAFF.

The chain couples TRBV27 to TRBJ2-1; 8 bases align to TRBD1. Germline V gives CDR1 MNHEY, CDR2 SMNVEV (reference sequence). This CDR3 region has 15 residues. Trimming took 3 bases from V and 7 from J; bases not matched to a gene: 8. This CDR3 reads CASSFGQGALNEQFF. CDR3 nucleotide sequence: TGTGCCAGCAGTTTTGGGCAGGGGGCTTTGAATGAGCAGTTCTTC.

A word on this clone: The sample carries other DNA sequences with the same CDR3. The chain couples TRBV7-3 to TRBJ1-6; D gene uncertain. Trimming removed 2 bases at V and 10 bases at J, with 9 bases between. Germline values: CDR1 SGHTA, CDR2 FQGTGA. This CDR3 spans 13 amino acids. The CDR3 region is CASSLRRASPLHF. The CDR3 DNA reads TGTGCCAGCAGCTTACGGAGGGCCTCACCCCTCCACTTT.

This rearrangement joins TRBV2 to TRBJ2-7; 8 nucleotides agree with TRBD2. The ends lost 5 bases at V and 5 bases at J; junction bases unmatched: 11. The CDR3 runs 15 residues. Germline V gene lookup returns CDR1 SNHLY and CDR2 FYNNEI. This CDR3 is CASSLTLAGLNEQYF. The DNA of the CDR3 is TGTGCCAGCAGTCTTACCCTAGCGGGTCTAAACGAGCAGTACTTC.